Listed here are 26 T cell receptor beta chains from one sample, sequenced in a study of blood T cells in healthy people across ages (dated by TCRdb to the mid-2010s). Libraries were made using 5' RACE. Sequencing instrument: Illumina HiSeq 2500. A second PCR of roughly 7 to 11 cycles was run with a J-beta primer mix and a sample-barcoded 5' primer. The public reads were run again by TCRdb, first through fastp at Q25 and then through MiXCR, and only productive beta chains were kept. Duplicate CDR3 protein sequences are folded into a single record with the most common DNA and genes. The sample includes 1.2 million to 1.5 million distinct CDR3 sequences, with approximately 59% observed a single time. The ten biggest clones cover roughly 6.3% of the sample. The sample was blood. These TCRs come from a man younger than 35 in good health.

The V and J genes are TRBV2 and TRBJ2-7; 8 positions match TRBD1. J lost 4 bases, V lost 7 bases, and 9 bases had no gene match. Germline V gene data show CDR1 as SNHLY and CDR2 as FYNNEI. The CDR3 sequence is 14 residues long. In nucleotides, the CDR3 is TGTGCCAGCATCCGAGGACAGGGACCATACGAGCAGTACTTC. Translated: CASIRGQGPYEQYF.

J is TRBJ2-4 and V is TRBV20-1, with D tentatively TRBD1 or TRBD2 (5 bases each). The CDR3 length is 14 residues. Germline-derived CDR1 and CDR2 are DFQATT and SNEGSKA (reference sequence). Between the trimmed V and J ends, which lost 5 bases and 5 bases, there was a span of 16 bases. The DNA of the CDR3 is TGCAGTGCTGCACCCGGGGCCGTAGAAAACATTCAGTACTTC. Translated, it gives CSAAPGAVENIQYF.

V and J are TRBV7-2 and TRBJ2-7, with 7 bases identical to TRBD1. The CDR3 spans 14 residues. Germline CDR1 and CDR2: SGHTA and FQGNSA. After removal of 2 bases from V and 7 bases from J, the junction contained 8 bases not matched to a gene. CDR3 sequence reads: CASSLRGKDREQYF. Written as DNA, the CDR3 is TGTGCCAGCAGCTTAAGGGGAAAGGACAGGGAGCAGTACTTC.

The chain uses TRBV4-1 and TRBJ2-1; 9 bases are shared with TRBD2. The CDR3 contains 16 residues. The ends lost 2 bases at V and 4 bases at J; junction bases unmatched: 6. The V gene's germline CDR1 is MGHRA and CDR2 YSYEKL. The CDR3 protein is CASSQKNLAGYNEQFF. The CDR3 bases are TGCGCCAGCAGCCAAAAGAATCTAGCGGGGTACAATGAGCAGTTCTTC.

V and J are TRBV12-3 or TRBV12-4 and TRBJ1-2; a possible D gene is TRBD1 (6 bases). V dropped 3 bases and J dropped 3 bases, with 11 bases sitting between them. The CDR3 runs 14 residues. The CDR3 nucleotides are TGTGCCAGCAGTTTGGACAGCCACTACTATGGCTACACCTTC. Residues: CASSLDSHYYGYTF.

Notes on this clonotype: The junction departs from the called germline gene at one end, perhaps through a read error. The chain uses TRBV6-2 or TRBV6-3 and TRBJ2-5; TRBD2 matches 10 bases. The CDR3 is 16 amino acids. CDR1 and CDR2 (germline): MNHEY, SVGEGT. CDR3 sequence reads: CVSSPLAGRGIETQYF. The CDR3 coding sequence is TGTGTCAGCAGTCCACTAGCGGGAAGGGGGATAGAGACCCAGTACTTC.

The CDR3 sequence: CASSEVIAPKDTQYF. The CDR3 region has the DNA TGTGCCAGCAGTGAAGTGATAGCGCCAAAAGATACGCAGTATTTT. The chain uses TRBV2 and TRBJ2-3, with a tentative D call TRBD2 (5 bases). Germline loops: CDR1 SNHLY, CDR2 FYNNEI. The CDR3 contains 15 residues. Trimming shortened V by 1 base and J by 5 bases, and 13 bases separated the two germline ends.

The CDR3: CASTWTGVTDTQYF. The CDR3, as DNA: TGCGCCAGCACCTGGACAGGGGTCACAGATACGCAGTATTTT. The V gene is TRBV5-1, the J gene TRBJ2-3; 9 nucleotides match TRBD1. V lost 6 bases to trimming and J lost 2 bases; unmatched junction nucleotides: 4. CDR3 size: 14 residues. The germline gives CDR1 SGHRS, CDR2 YFSETQ.

The chain combines TRBV6-1 with TRBJ2-7, with D hard to call. The last part of the DNA fits TRBJ2-5 better; the J call may be wrong. The CDR3 consists of 13 residues. CDR1 is MNHNS and CDR2 is SASEGT in the germline V gene. The CDR3 here is CASSGMRKETQYF. DNA for the CDR3: TGTGCCAGCAGTGGTATGCGCAAAGAGACCCAGTACTTC.

This sequence joins TRBV30 and TRBJ2-6; D may be TRBD1 (5 bases). Germline CDR1 is GTSNPN and CDR2 is SVGIG (reference sequence). Trimming took off 3 bases at V and 0 bases at J, with 9 bases between the two ends. This CDR3 region has 15 residues. The chain's CDR3 is CAWRNRISGANVLTF. In nucleotides, the CDR3 is TGTGCCTGGAGAAACAGGATCTCTGGGGCCAACGTCCTGACTTTC.

This clonotype was seen only a few times. This chain joins TRBV12-3 or TRBV12-4 and TRBJ2-5, with D perhaps TRBD1 (6 bases). The ends were cut back, 6 bases at V and 5 bases at J, with 16 bases in the middle. This CDR3 spans 14 amino acids. CDR3 sequence (DNA): TGTGCCAGCAGCCAAGCCAGGGGACGGGAGACCCAGTACTTC. Its protein is CASSQARGRETQYF.

J is TRBJ2-4 and V is TRBV3-1; TRBD2 aligns across 7 bases. The end of the DNA fits TRBJ2-5 better, so the J call may be wrong. The CDR3 covers 17 residues. Germline V gene sequence: CDR1 LGHDT, CDR2 YNNKEL (reference sequence). CDR3 protein: CASSQSPPMGGQETQYF. The CDR3 bases are TGTGCCAGCAGCCAGTCTCCCCCAATGGGGGGGCAAGAGACCCAGTACTTC.

This clonotype was seen repeatedly, ten times or more. V gene TRBV4-2 combines with J gene TRBJ2-3, with 10 bases that match TRBD1. The germline gives CDR1 LGHNA, CDR2 YNFKEQ. After removal of 5 bases from V and 3 bases from J, the junction contained 5 bases not matched to a gene. This CDR3 has 15 amino acids. The CDR3: CASSLPGQGTDTQYF. CDR3 DNA: TGTGCCAGCAGCTTACCGGGACAGGGGACAGATACGCAGTATTTT.

This chain connects TRBV4-3 to TRBJ2-1; D possibly corresponds to TRBD2 (6 bases). The CDR3 covers 14 residues. The ends were cut back, 0 bases at V and 9 bases at J, with 12 bases in the middle. Looked up from germline, CDR1 is LGHNA and CDR2 is YSLEER. CDR3 bases: TGCGCCAGCAGCCAAGATGGGACCGGGAGTGAGCAGTTCTTC. Protein: CASSQDGTGSEQFF.

The chain couples TRBV20-1 to TRBJ1-2; 12 bases match TRBD1. CDR1 and CDR2 (germline): DFQATT, SNEGSKA (reference sequence). V lost 2 bases and J lost 6; bases outside the gene matches: 10. This CDR3 is built from 16 residues. The CDR3 spells CSARRDRGLGVDGYTF. The CDR3 DNA sequence: TGCAGTGCTAGAAGGGACAGGGGGCTAGGCGTGGATGGCTACACCTTC.

The chain has TRBV4-1 and TRBJ1-3; 7 nucleotides align to TRBD1. This CDR3 region has 18 residues. From germline, CDR1 is MGHRA and CDR2 YSYEKL. V was pared by 1 base and J by 7 bases, with 16 bases of the junction left unmatched. The CDR3 bases are TGCGCCAGCAGCCAAGGTATATCCCGACAGGGTCGTTGGAACACCATATATTTT. It yields the protein CASSQGISRQGRWNTIYF.

This clonotype appeared once. The chain recombines TRBV19 with TRBJ2-1; TRBD2 aligns across 7 bases. Germline-derived CDR1 and CDR2 are LNHDA and SQIVND (reference sequence). With 7 bases clipped from V and 10 bases from J, the junction kept 10 bases outside the gene matches. The CDR3 spans 13 residues. The CDR3 coding sequence is TGTGCCAGTAACATCGCTAGCGGAAGAGAGCAGTTCTTC. Protein sequence: CASNIASGREQFF.

Only a few counts were recorded for this clonotype. CDR3 sequence: CASSYSQGNTGELFF. In nucleotides, the CDR3 is TGTGCCAGCAGTTATTCACAGGGGAACACCGGGGAGCTGTTTTTT. The chain uses TRBV27 and TRBJ2-2, with a possible D match to TRBD1 (6 bases). Trimming left V 4 bases short and J 1 base short, with 10 bases between. This CDR3 spans 15 amino acids. CDR1 MNHEY and CDR2 SMNVEV come from the germline V gene (reference sequence).

The chain couples TRBV25-1 to TRBJ2-3, with TRBD2 identical over 11 bases. With V trimmed by 8 bases and J by 5 bases, 0 bases remained unmatched. CDR3 size: 12 residues. CDR1 and CDR2 (germline): MGHDK, SYGVNS. The CDR3 nucleotides read TGTGCCAGCGGGACTAGCGGAGATACGCAGTATTTT. Translating it yields CASGTSGDTQYF.

The genes are TRBV20-1 and TRBJ2-1; the D gene is possibly TRBD2 (6 bases). V dropped 6 bases and J dropped 0 bases, with 15 bases sitting between them. Germline V gene lookup returns CDR1 DFQATT and CDR2 SNEGSKA (reference sequence). This CDR3 region has 15 residues. CDR3 sequence (DNA): TGCAGTGCGCGGGACCCGGAGGCCTCCTACAATGAGCAGTTCTTC. It translates to CSARDPEASYNEQFF.

This chain joins TRBV7-9 and TRBJ2-1, with D possibly matching TRBD2 (6 bases). The germline V gene has CDR1 SEHNR and CDR2 FQNEAQ (reference sequence). The CDR3 contains 16 residues. The V and J ends lost 1 base and 4 bases respectively, with 14 bases between them. The DNA for the CDR3 is TGTGCCAGCAGCTTAGTCATCTCAGCGGGTTACAATGAGCAGTTCTTC. Translation: CASSLVISAGYNEQFF.

The V and J genes are TRBV29-1 and TRBJ1-2; tentative D call: TRBD1 (5 bases). V was clipped by 1 base and J by 3 bases, with 18 bases between them. Germline CDR1 and CDR2: SQVTM and ANQGSEA. This CDR3 is built from 16 residues. The CDR3 sequence: CSVEGGDPQAHYGYTF. The CDR3 DNA follows: TGCAGCGTTGAAGGGGGGGATCCGCAGGCGCACTATGGCTACACCTTC.

The chain uses TRBV7-2 and TRBJ2-1, with D perhaps TRBD1 (5 bases). The germline V and J ends were trimmed by 5 bases and 2 bases, with 10 bases remaining between them. Germline loops: CDR1 SGHTA, CDR2 FQGNSA. This CDR3 has 14 amino acids. In DNA form, the CDR3 reads TGTGCCAGCAGCCACCGCAGGGCCTACAATGAGCAGTTCTTC. Protein: CASSHRRAYNEQFF.

This clonotype occurred a few times. This rearrangement joins TRBV6-1 to TRBJ2-6; tentatively, D is TRBD2 (5 bases). The germline V gene has CDR1 MNHNS and CDR2 SASEGT. V was clipped by 9 bases and J by 1 base, with 13 bases between them. The CDR3 is made up of 15 amino acids. The CDR3 here is CASRLEGSGANVLTF. Written as DNA, the CDR3 is TGTGCCAGTAGACTTGAGGGATCTGGGGCCAACGTCCTGACTTTC.

The chain has TRBV4-3 and TRBJ2-3; 7 positions agree with TRBD2. CDR1 LGHNA and CDR2 YSLEER come from the germline V gene. V shed 3 bases, J shed 3 bases, and the junction held 12 bases outside the gene matches. This CDR3 region has 17 residues. The CDR3 protein is CASSHARGVQGTDTQYF. The CDR3 DNA follows: TGCGCCAGCAGCCACGCCCGGGGGGTTCAGGGTACAGATACGCAGTATTTT.

The chain recombines TRBV12-3 or TRBV12-4 with TRBJ2-3, with D tentatively TRBD2 (7 bases). This CDR3 contains 14 residues. V lost 6 bases and J lost 4, with 14 bases in between. CDR3 residues: CASRQRGGADTQYF. CDR3 DNA: TGTGCCAGCAGACAAAGGGGGGGGGCAGATACGCAGTATTTT.